The 25 T cell receptor beta chains listed next were all sequenced from one sample in a study of OX40 agonist ivuxolimab in advanced cancers. The method was immunoSEQ multiplex PCR; TCRdb's version includes in-frame clones alone and lacks a portion of them. This table holds approximately 99,000 clones, roughly 94% found once. The sequences come from CD4+ or CD8+ T cells sorted from blood, collected in a trial of the OX40 agonist ivuxolimab. The receptors originated from an adult with an advanced solid tumor such as melanoma, head and neck, liver or kidney cancer.

The rearrangement joins TRBV4-3 to TRBJ1-6, with unresolved D. The CDR3 is made up of 15 amino acids. From germline, CDR1 is LGHNA and CDR2 YSLEER. With 3 bases removed from V and 4 bases from J, the gap between germline ends came to 10 bases. In DNA, the CDR3 is TGCGCCAGCAGCCAGTTACAGACTTATAATTCACCCCTCCACTTT. Protein product: CASSQLQTYNSPLHF.

CDR3 loop: CASSPCKYEQYF. In DNA, the CDR3 is TGTGCCAGCAGCCCCTGCAAGTACGAGCAGTACTTC. This chain connects TRBV27 to TRBJ2-7; D uncertain. Trimming stripped 6 bases from V and 4 bases from J, with 10 bases between. Germline loops: CDR1 MNHEY, CDR2 SMNVEV (reference sequence). The CDR3 has 12 amino acids.

The chain is built from TRBV7-2 and TRBJ1-4; possibly TRBD1 for D (6 bases). The CDR3 loop spans 14 amino acids. CDR1 and CDR2 (germline): SGHTA, FQGNSA. Trimming left V 3 bases short and J 8 bases short, with 13 bases between. CDR3 loop: CASSFGGGVEKLFF. CDR3 nucleotide sequence: TGTGCCAGCAGCTTTGGAGGGGGAGTCGAAAAACTGTTTTTT.

The rearrangement uses TRBV9 and TRBJ2-7, with 9 bases matching TRBD2. V lost 2 bases and J lost 2; bases outside the gene matches: 5. The germline V gene encodes CDR1 SGDLS and CDR2 YYNGEE. This CDR3 comprises 15 residues. In nucleotides, the CDR3 is TGTGCCAGCAGCGTCGGTAGCGGGGGTCCCTACGAGCAGTACTTC. The encoded protein is CASSVGSGGPYEQYF.

The genes are TRBV7-9 and TRBJ1-2; D possibly corresponds to TRBD1 (6 bases). Looked up from germline, CDR1 is SEHNR and CDR2 is FQNEAQ (reference sequence). The ends were cut back, 8 bases at V and 5 bases at J, with 18 bases in the middle. The CDR3 length is 14 residues. The CDR3 protein is CASERGPGGYGYTF. CDR3 coding DNA: TGTGCCAGCGAACGGGGGCCAGGCGGGTATGGCTACACCTTC.

This chain uses TRBV5-1 with TRBJ1-3; D unresolved. The CDR3 consists of 14 residues. Looked up from germline, CDR1 is SGHRS and CDR2 is YFSETQ. Trimming took 1 base from V and 0 from J, leaving 5 bases between them. The CDR3 reads CASSLPSSGNTIYF. In DNA form, the CDR3 reads TGCGCCAGCAGCTTGCCCAGCTCTGGAAACACCATATATTTT.

The J gene is TRBJ2-3, the V gene TRBV4-2; D is tentatively TRBD1 or TRBD2 (5 bases each). Germline V gene sequence: CDR1 LGHNA, CDR2 YNFKEQ. Trimming removed 4 bases from V and 11 bases from J, with 16 bases in between. The CDR3 extends over 13 amino acids. In DNA, the CDR3 is TGTGCCAGCAGCCCCGGGACGAAAGAGGGGCAGTATTTT. Translated: CASSPGTKEGQYF.

This chain joins TRBV27 and TRBJ2-1; TRBD1 aligns across 8 bases. CDR1 is MNHEY, CDR2 SMNVEV, per germline (reference sequence). Unmatched junction bases numbered 6, after V lost 5 bases and J lost 0 bases. The CDR3 is made up of 16 amino acids. The CDR3 DNA reads as TGTGCCAGCAGTCGCGCGACAGGGGACTCCTACAATGAGCAGTTCTTC. Translation gives CASSRATGDSYNEQFF.

This rearrangement joins TRBV5-1 to TRBJ2-7; either TRBD1 or TRBD2 may fit D (5 bases each). V dropped 3 bases and J dropped 2 bases, with 12 bases sitting between them. The CDR3 sequence is 14 residues long. The germline V gene encodes CDR1 SGHRS and CDR2 YFSETQ. The CDR3 sequence: CASSSGAGAYEQYF. CDR3 in DNA: TGCGCCAGCAGCTCCGGGGCCGGGGCCTACGAGCAGTACTTC.

The chain uses TRBV4-3 and TRBJ2-2, with D hard to call. This CDR3 spans 14 amino acids. The V gene lost 0 bases and the J gene lost 4 bases, with 6 bases spanning the gap. Per the germline V gene, CDR1 is LGHNA and CDR2 is YSLEER. CDR3: CASSQEESTGELFF. In nucleotides, the CDR3 is TGCGCCAGCAGCCAAGAGGAGAGCACCGGGGAGCTGTTTTTT.

The chain links TRBV6-6 to TRBJ1-2; a weak D match, TRBD1 (5 bases). Between the trimmed V and J ends, which lost 5 bases and 8 bases, there was a span of 15 bases. CDR3 length: 13 amino acids. CDR1 MNHNY and CDR2 SVGAGI come from the germline V gene (reference sequence). The CDR3 DNA is TGTGCCAGCAGTCCGCAGGGAAGGGGAGGCTACACCTTC. Protein product: CASSPQGRGGYTF.

The gene calls are TRBV10-3 and TRBJ2-2; D perhaps matches TRBD2 (5 bases). Trimming cost V 0 bases and J 0 bases, with 11 bases left between them. Germline values: CDR1 ENHRY, CDR2 SYGVKD. CDR3 size: 17 residues. The CDR3 protein is CAISESRLRANTGELFF. The CDR3 DNA sequence: TGTGCCATCAGTGAGTCACGACTAAGAGCGAACACCGGGGAGCTGTTTTTT.

The chain joins TRBV7-2 to TRBJ2-5; 9 bases map to TRBD2. Trimming at V came to 5 bases and at J to 1 base, leaving 14 bases not matched to a gene. CDR3 length equals 18 residues. Germline CDR1 is SGHTA and CDR2 is FQGNSA. The CDR3 is CASSRMLSLAGPQETQYF. In DNA form, the CDR3 reads TGTGCCAGCAGCCGTATGCTATCGCTAGCGGGGCCCCAAGAGACCCAGTACTTC.

As to this clone: The sample has other DNA sequences that encode this CDR3 too. This chain links TRBV27 with TRBJ2-4; 10 bases are shared with TRBD1. This CDR3 has 15 residues. The junction had 9 bases not matched to a gene; V was cut back by 4 bases and J by 9 bases. Germline loops: CDR1 MNHEY, CDR2 SMNVEV (reference sequence). The CDR3 region has the DNA TGTGCCAGCAGTTCCACCGGGACAGGGGATGGCATTCAGTACTTC. Amino acid sequence: CASSSTGTGDGIQYF.

The V call is TRBV27, the J call TRBJ1-1, with D unresolved. The CDR3 sequence is 15 residues long. Trimming removed 3 bases from V and 0 bases from J, with 11 bases in between. Germline V gene lookup returns CDR1 MNHEY and CDR2 SMNVEV (reference sequence). CDR3 coding DNA: TGTGCCAGCAGTTTTCTTCGGCAGATGAACACTGAAGCTTTCTTT. Encoded protein: CASSFLRQMNTEAFF.

The rearrangement links TRBV18 to TRBJ2-4; the D is unclear. The CDR3 is 14 amino acids. The V end was cut by 3 bases, the J end by 3 bases, with 9 bases between. Germline CDR1 and CDR2: KGHSH and LQKENI. CDR3 region: CASSPSIGKNIQYF. The CDR3 coding sequence is TGTGCCAGCTCACCCTCGATAGGCAAAAACATTCAGTACTTC.

V and J are TRBV11-2 and TRBJ1-3; D remains unclear. V lost 3 bases, J lost 0 bases, and 6 bases lay in between. This CDR3 is built from 14 residues. Germline V CDR1 and CDR2: SGHAT, FQNNGV. The CDR3 loop is CASSFRSSGNTIYF. DNA for the CDR3: TGTGCCAGCAGCTTCCGGAGCTCTGGAAACACCATATATTTT.

The chain uses TRBV7-6 and TRBJ2-2; 15 nucleotides line up with TRBD2. CDR3 length: 16 residues. Germline CDR1 SGHVS, CDR2 FNYEAQ. Trimming removed 5 bases from V and 6 bases from J; junction bases left unmatched: 4. The CDR3 sequence: CASSLGLAGGAGELFF. Written as DNA, the CDR3 is TGTGCCAGCAGCCTGGGACTAGCGGGAGGTGCCGGGGAGCTGTTTTTT. Full variable domain (outside the CDR3, taken from reference TRBV7-6 and TRBJ2-2): GAGVSQSPRYKVTKRGQDVALRCDPISGHVSLYWYRQALGQGPEFLTYFNYEAQQDKSGLPNDRFSAERPEGSISTLTIQRTEQRDSAMYRCASSLGLAGGAGELFFGEGSRLTVL.

This clone showed up just a few times. The rearrangement links TRBV29-1 to TRBJ2-5, with TRBD2 matching over 8 bases. CDR3 length equals 16 residues. Germline CDR1 and CDR2: SQVTM and ANQGSEA. J lost 5 bases, V lost 4 bases, and 15 bases had no gene match. The CDR3 DNA sequence: TGCAGCGTTGTGACTCCTATCGGGGGGGGCAAGGAGACCCAGTACTTC. It specifies CSVVTPIGGGKETQYF.

The chain couples TRBV5-5 to TRBJ1-2; D uncertain. V lost 0 bases and J lost 2, with 8 bases in between. From germline, CDR1 is SGHKS and CDR2 YYEKEE (reference sequence). This CDR3 is 14 amino acids long. CDR3 coding DNA: TGTGCCAGCAGCTTGGTCTGGGAGAACTATGGCTACACCTTC. Protein product: CASSLVWENYGYTF.

This chain links TRBV29-1 with TRBJ2-1; D uncertain. The CDR3 loop spans 11 amino acids. Germline loops: CDR1 SQVTM, CDR2 ANQGSEA. This CDR3 reads CSVARVNEQFF. As DNA, the CDR3 is TGCAGTGTCGCAAGGGTAAATGAGCAGTTCTTC.

This clone was counted once. V and J are TRBV5-1 and TRBJ1-1; D unclear. Trimming left V 2 bases short and J 1 base short, with 6 bases between. The CDR3 extends over 13 amino acids. Germline loops: CDR1 SGHRS, CDR2 YFSETQ. CDR3 nucleotide sequence: TGCGCCAGCAGCTTCGACGGGAACACTGAAGCTTTCTTT. Translating it yields CASSFDGNTEAFF.

The chain employs TRBV23-1 and TRBJ2-5; 10 bases match TRBD1. TRBV23-1 qualifies as an ORF whose function is uncertain. V lost 8 bases to trimming and J lost 3 bases; unmatched junction nucleotides: 6. The CDR3 has 14 residues. CDR3 sequence reads: CASVRTGGKETQYF. The CDR3 coding sequence is TGCGCCAGCGTTCGGACAGGGGGGAAAGAGACCCAGTACTTC.

The V gene is TRBV11-3, the J gene TRBJ2-7; D is ambiguous. Between the trimmed V and J ends, which lost 3 bases and 0 bases, there was a span of 6 bases. Germline CDR1 reads SGHNT; CDR2 reads YENEEA. This CDR3 has 13 residues. CDR3 nucleotide sequence: TGTGCCAGCAGCTTCAGGAGCTCCTACGAGCAGTACTTC. Translated: CASSFRSSYEQYF.

The CDR3 DNA follows: TGTGCCATCAGAGGGGGACAGGGGGCTCATGAGCAGTTCTTC. Residues: CAIRGGQGAHEQFF. This rearrangement joins TRBV10-3 to TRBJ2-1; TRBD1 agrees at 12 bases. The CDR3 totals 14 residues. V was clipped by 6 bases and J by 8 bases; unmatched bases: 5. CDR1 and CDR2 from the germline V gene are ENHRY and SYGVKD.